A selection of T cell receptor beta chains follows, all from one sample in a study of T cells in Graves' hyperthyroidism and ophthalmopathy. A single record per CDR3 protein comes from TCRdb applying MiXCR to the multiplex PCR reads. The table shows 300,000 to 350,000 distinct CDR3 sequences, with around 17% occurring only once. Sequenced input: blood. The receptors come from a man aged 30 to 45 with Graves' hyperthyroidism. Each CDR3 is given with its conserved first and last residue. The D gene is left open where the match is weak. Where a row states a size, it is once, few, many or the class of an expanded clone; other rows omit it.

J | V | size | D | CDR3 | DNA
TRBJ2-7 | TRBV7-8 | many | . | CASSLAGSISYEQYF | TGTGCCAGCAGCTTAGCTGGCAGTATTTCCTACGAGCAGTACTTC
TRBJ2-1 | TRBV24-1 | . | TRBD2 | CATSDPGLAGTYNEQFF | TGTGCCACCAGTGATCCGGGACTAGCGGGAACCTACAATGAGCAGTTCTTC
TRBJ2-1 | TRBV12-3/TRBV12-4 | few | TRBD2 | CASSLPGREGPQFF | TGTGCCAGCAGTTTACCCGGGCGGGAGGGTCCCCAGTTCTTC
TRBJ1-1 | TRBV28 | many | . | CASTSAEAFF | TGTGCCAGCACCTCCGCTGAAGCTTTCTTT
TRBJ1-2 | TRBV4-1 | . | . | CASSQDPANYGYTF | TGCGCCAGCAGCCAAGACCCAGCTAACTATGGCTACACCTTC
TRBJ2-7 | TRBV18 | many | . | CASSLGQGGNPYEQYF | TGTGCCAGCTCACTGGGGCAGGGAGGCAACCCCTACGAGCAGTACTTC
TRBJ2-7 | TRBV4-1 | once | TRBD2 | CASSQEERGYEQYF | TGCGCCAGCAGCCAAGAGGAGCGGGGCTACGAGCAGTACTTC
TRBJ2-7 | TRBV27 | . | . | CASTSGPSPYEQYF | TGTGCCAGCACTTCGGGGCCGAGCCCCTACGAGCAGTACTTC
TRBJ2-7 | TRBV2 | many | TRBD2 | CASWEGLGANEQYF | TGTGCCAGCTGGGAGGGACTAGGAGCCAACGAGCAGTACTTC
TRBJ2-7 | TRBV7-9 | many | . | CASSFEGGRAYEQYF | TGTGCCAGCAGCTTTGAGGGTGGTAGGGCCTACGAGCAGTACTTC
TRBJ1-2 | TRBV12-5 | . | . | CASGFSGQNYGYTF | TGTGCTAGTGGTTTTTCCGGACAGAACTATGGCTACACCTTC
TRBJ2-3 | TRBV7-2 | many | . | CASSEQGDTQYF | TGTGCCAGCAGCGAACAGGGAGATACGCAGTATTTT
TRBJ2-7 | TRBV25-1 | few | . | CASSRGTVCQPHLYPVTYEQYF | TGTGCCAGCAGTAGGGGTACAGTTTGCCAGCCCCACCTCTATCCAGTCACCTACGAGCAGTACTTC
TRBJ1-2 | TRBV27 | . | . | CASSTRSGGRNVYGYTF | TGTGCCAGCAGTACCCGATCGGGGGGGAGGAACGTCTATGGCTACACCTTC
TRBJ2-1 | TRBV7-9 | many | TRBD1 | CASSAPGTGSSLGLDGEQFF | TGTGCCAGCAGCGCACCCGGGACAGGGTCGTCATTAGGGTTGGACGGTGAGCAGTTCTTC
TRBJ2-7 | TRBV7-2 | many | . | CASSSPGAYEQYF | TGTGCCAGCAGCTCCCCCGGAGCCTACGAGCAGTACTTC
TRBJ2-1 | TRBV6-5 | few | . | CASSYVDGNEQFF | TGTGCCAGCAGTTACGTCGACGGCAATGAGCAGTTCTTC
TRBJ2-5 | TRBV20-1 | many | . | CSAPGAEETQYF | TGCAGTGCCCCCGGGGCTGAAGAGACCCAGTACTTC
TRBJ1-1 | TRBV12-5 | many | . | CASGFYRNTEAFF | TGTGCTAGTGGTTTTTATCGGAACACTGAAGCTTTCTTT
TRBJ2-1 | TRBV28 | . | . | CASSLGSPTGNEQFF | TGTGCCAGCAGCCTAGGGAGTCCTACGGGCAATGAGCAGTTCTTC
TRBJ1-2 | TRBV5-1 | . | . | CASSLEPTDYGYTF | TGCGCCAGCAGCTTGGAGCCGACGGACTACGGCTACACCTTC
TRBJ1-1 | TRBV20-1 | few | . | CSANRESSKAFF | TGCAGTGCTAATCGGGAGTCCTCTAAAGCTTTCTTT
TRBJ2-7 | TRBV5-1 | . | . | CASSYRSYERYF | TGCGCCAGCAGCTACAGGTCCTACGAGCGGTACTTC
TRBJ2-1 | TRBV7-9 | many | . | CASSLAFRPSDNEQFF | TGTGCCAGCAGCTTAGCGTTTCGCCCGTCGGACAATGAGCAGTTCTTC
TRBJ1-3 | TRBV10-3 | . | . | CATQLHSGNTIYF | TGTGCCACCCAATTACACTCTGGAAACACCATATATTTT
TRBJ2-7 | TRBV29-1 | . | TRBD1 | CSVGDRGARLGVQYF | TGCAGCGTTGGGGACAGGGGAGCACGACTTGGTGTGCAGTACTTC
TRBJ2-7 | TRBV5-5 | . | . | CASSLNRDYEQYF | TGTGCCAGCAGCTTAAACCGAGACTACGAGCAGTACTTC
TRBJ2-7 | TRBV7-9 | . | TRBD2 | CASSLDRVGRAYEQYF | TGTGCCAGCAGCTTAGACAGGGTCGGGAGGGCCTACGAGCAGTACTTC
TRBJ1-1 | TRBV7-3 | . | TRBD1 | CASSVSGGAVAFF | TGTGCCAGCAGCGTGTCAGGGGGCGCCGTGGCTTTCTTT
TRBJ2-1 | TRBV12-3/TRBV12-4 | many | TRBD2 | CASSSLAGVNEQFF | TGTGCCAGCAGCTCTTTAGCGGGAGTCAATGAGCAGTTCTTC
TRBJ2-3 | TRBV20-1 | . | . | CSALMGDTQYF | TGCAGTGCGCTGATGGGAGATACGCAGTATTTT
TRBJ2-7 | TRBV15 | . | . | CATSTSRGVAAEQYF | TGTGCCACCAGCACTTCAAGGGGGGTCGCCGCCGAGCAGTACTTC
TRBJ1-1 | TRBV4-2 | many | TRBD1 | CASSQTDQQGTEAFF | TGTGCCAGCAGCCAAACCGATCAACAGGGGACTGAAGCTTTCTTT
TRBJ1-2 | TRBV6-1 | many | TRBD1 | CASSDRQGAHGYTF | TGTGCCAGCAGTGACAGACAGGGGGCCCATGGCTACACCTTC
TRBJ1-6 | TRBV11-2 | . | . | CASSFTYSPLHF | TGTGCCAGCAGCTTTACGTATTCACCCCTCCACTTT
TRBJ1-1 | TRBV2 | many | . | CASRGRENPMNTEAFF | TGTGCCAGCCGGGGCAGGGAAAATCCCATGAACACTGAAGCTTTCTTT
TRBJ2-7 | TRBV2 | many | TRBD1 | CASSPTGGVDEQYF | TGTGCCAGCAGTCCGACAGGGGGTGTAGACGAGCAGTACTTC
TRBJ1-5 | TRBV16 | few | . | CASSPGGDGQPQHF | TGTGCCAGCAGCCCCGGAGGGGACGGTCAGCCCCAGCATTTT
TRBJ2-1 | TRBV28 | many | . | CASSKGYYEQFF | TGTGCCAGCAGTAAGGGTTATTATGAGCAGTTCTTC
TRBJ1-5 | TRBV4-1 | . | . | CASSPRVTGNQPQHF | TGCGCCAGCAGCCCAAGAGTTACAGGGAATCAGCCCCAGCATTTT
TRBJ1-1 | TRBV20-1 | many | . | CSAKTGNTEAFF | TGCAGTGCTAAGACAGGGAACACTGAAGCTTTCTTT
TRBJ2-7 | TRBV11-2 | many | . | CASSLVGLGNEQYF | TGTGCCAGCAGCTTAGTAGGGTTAGGCAACGAGCAGTACTTC
TRBJ2-1 | TRBV9 | few | . | CASSVTLGNNEQFF | TGTGCCAGCAGCGTAACACTAGGTAACAATGAGCAGTTCTTC
TRBJ2-2 | TRBV2 | many | TRBD2 | CASSSTSGRAISMYTGELFF | TGTGCCAGCAGTTCAACTAGCGGGAGGGCCATAAGTATGTACACCGGGGAGCTGTTTTTT
TRBJ2-3 | TRBV6-1 | . | . | CASSIQGGTDTQYF | TGTGCCAGCAGCATTCAGGGAGGTACAGATACGCAGTATTTT
TRBJ1-1 | TRBV20-1 | many | . | CSARRAGPSTEAFF | TGCAGTGCTAGAAGGGCAGGACCTAGCACTGAAGCTTTCTTT
TRBJ2-1 | TRBV10-3 | . | TRBD2 | CAISGRGDEQFF | TGTGCCATCAGCGGGCGGGGGGATGAGCAGTTCTTC
TRBJ2-7 | TRBV19 | . | TRBD1 | CASSTRSGTGSYEQYF | TGTGCCAGTAGTACCAGATCCGGGACAGGATCCTACGAGCAGTACTTC
TRBJ2-3 | TRBV7-9 | many | . | CASSSLTPVESDTQYF | TGTGCCAGCAGCTCCCTGACTCCCGTAGAGTCAGATACGCAGTATTTT
TRBJ2-5 | TRBV27 | many | TRBD2 | CASSMTGTSGQETQYF | TGTGCCAGCAGTATGACCGGGACTAGCGGCCAAGAGACCCAGTACTTC